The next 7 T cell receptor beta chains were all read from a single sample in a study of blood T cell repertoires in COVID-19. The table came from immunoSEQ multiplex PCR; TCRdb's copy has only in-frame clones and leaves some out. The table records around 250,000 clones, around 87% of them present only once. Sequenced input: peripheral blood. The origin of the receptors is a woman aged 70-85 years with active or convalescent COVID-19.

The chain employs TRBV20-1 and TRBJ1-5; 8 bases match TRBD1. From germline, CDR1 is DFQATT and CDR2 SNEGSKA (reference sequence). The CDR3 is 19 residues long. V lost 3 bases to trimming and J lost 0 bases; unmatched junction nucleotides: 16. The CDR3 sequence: CSASMIAGTGLFSNQPQHF. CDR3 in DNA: TGCAGTGCTAGTATGATAGCCGGGACAGGTTTATTTAGCAATCAGCCCCAGCATTTT.

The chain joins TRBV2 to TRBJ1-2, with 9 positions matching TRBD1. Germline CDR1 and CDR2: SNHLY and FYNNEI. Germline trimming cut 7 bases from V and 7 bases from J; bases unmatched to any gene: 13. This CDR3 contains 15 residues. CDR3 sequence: CASTAPPTGGSGYTF. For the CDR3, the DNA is TGTGCCAGCACAGCCCCCCCCACAGGGGGCTCTGGCTACACCTTC.

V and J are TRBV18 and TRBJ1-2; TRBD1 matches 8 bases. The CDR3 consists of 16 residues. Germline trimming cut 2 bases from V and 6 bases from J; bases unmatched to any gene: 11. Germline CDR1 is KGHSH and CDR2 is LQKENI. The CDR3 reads CASSPGAGTGLNGYTF. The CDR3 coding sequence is TGTGCCAGCTCACCAGGGGCTGGGACAGGCCTAAATGGCTACACCTTC.

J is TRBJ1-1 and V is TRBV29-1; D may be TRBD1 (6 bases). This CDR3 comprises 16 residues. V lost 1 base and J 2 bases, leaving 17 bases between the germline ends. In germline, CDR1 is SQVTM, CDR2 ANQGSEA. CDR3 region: CSVEGGGPRYNTEAFF. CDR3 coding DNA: TGCAGCGTTGAAGGGGGGGGCCCCAGATACAACACTGAAGCTTTCTTT.

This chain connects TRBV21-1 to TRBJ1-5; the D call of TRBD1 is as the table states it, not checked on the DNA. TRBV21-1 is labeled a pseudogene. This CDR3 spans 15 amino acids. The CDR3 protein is CASSNTGIPNQPQHF. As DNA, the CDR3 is TGTGCCAGCAGCAACACAGGGATCCCCAATCAGCCCCAGCATTTT.

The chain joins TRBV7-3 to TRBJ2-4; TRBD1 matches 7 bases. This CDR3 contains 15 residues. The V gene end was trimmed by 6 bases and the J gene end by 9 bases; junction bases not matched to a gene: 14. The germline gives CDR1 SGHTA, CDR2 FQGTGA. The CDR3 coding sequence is TGTGCCAGCAGTCCGGCGGGTGACAGGGCGAGCATTCAGTACTTC. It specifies CASSPAGDRASIQYF.

CDR3 amino acids: CASNPTGPYGYTF. The CDR3 coding sequence is TGTGCCAGCAATCCGACAGGGCCCTATGGCTACACCTTC. This sequence joins TRBV7-9 and TRBJ1-2; TRBD1 matches at 7 bases. This CDR3 comprises 13 residues. V gave up 7 bases and J gave up 4 bases; unmatched junction bases: 6. Per the germline V gene, CDR1 is SEHNR and CDR2 is FQNEAQ (reference sequence). Looking up the rest from reference TRBV7-9 and TRBJ1-2 gives the full variable domain: DTGVSQNPRHKITKRGQNVTFRCDPISEHNRLYWYRQTLGQGPEFLTYFQNEAQLEKSRLLSDRFSAERPKGSFSTLEIQRTEQGDSAMYLCASNPTGPYGYTFGSGTRLTVV.